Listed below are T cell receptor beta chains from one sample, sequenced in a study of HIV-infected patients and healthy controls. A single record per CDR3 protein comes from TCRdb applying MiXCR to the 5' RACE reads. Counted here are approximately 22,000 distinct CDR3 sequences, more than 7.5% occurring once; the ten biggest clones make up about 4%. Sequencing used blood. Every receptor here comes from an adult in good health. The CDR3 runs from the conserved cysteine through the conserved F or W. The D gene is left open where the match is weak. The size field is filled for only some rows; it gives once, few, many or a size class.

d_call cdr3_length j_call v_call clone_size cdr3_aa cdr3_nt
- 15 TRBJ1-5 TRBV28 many CASNEQGYSNQPQHF TGTGCCAGCAATGAACAGGGATATAGCAATCAGCCCCAGCATTTT
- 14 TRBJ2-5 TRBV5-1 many CASSLLTVQEAQYF TGCGCCAGCAGCTTGCTAACAGTTCAAGAGGCCCAGTACTTC
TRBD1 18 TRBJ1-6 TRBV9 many CASSGGQGAGLYNSPLHF TGTGCCAGCAGCGGAGGACAGGGGGCTGGTCTCTATAATTCACCCCTCCACTTT
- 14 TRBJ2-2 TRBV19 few CASSIWGKAGELFF TGTGCCAGTAGTATTTGGGGGAAGGCCGGGGAGCTGTTTTTT
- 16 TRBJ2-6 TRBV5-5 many CASSFLTSSGANVLTF TGTGCCAGCAGTTTTTTAACCAGCTCTGGGGCCAACGTCCTGACTTTC
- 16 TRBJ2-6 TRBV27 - CASSLIRLSGANVLTF TGTGCCAGCAGTTTAATCAGGCTCTCTGGGGCCAACGTCCTGACTTTC
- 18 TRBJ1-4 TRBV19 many CASSIRHPSRGTNEKLFF TGTGCCAGTAGTATCCGCCACCCTAGTAGAGGTACTAATGAAAAACTGTTTTTT
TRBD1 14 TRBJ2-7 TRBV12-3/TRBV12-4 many CASTPHRGEGEQYF TGTGCCAGCACCCCTCACAGGGGGGAAGGCGAGCAGTACTTC
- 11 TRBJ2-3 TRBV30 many CAWSKRDTQYF TGTGCCTGGAGTAAAAGGGATACGCAGTATTTT
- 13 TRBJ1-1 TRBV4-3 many CASGPTGNTEAFF TGCGCCAGCGGGCCGACAGGCAACACTGAAGCTTTCTTT
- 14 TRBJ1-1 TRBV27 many CASSFLDRTNEAFF TGTGCCAGCAGTTTCCTCGACAGGACCAATGAAGCTTTCTTT
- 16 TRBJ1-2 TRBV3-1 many CASSQLSRTDSYGYTF TGTGCCAGCAGCCAACTTAGCCGAACGGATTCATATGGCTACACCTTC
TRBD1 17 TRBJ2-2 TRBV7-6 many CASSLSPGQGDAGELFF TGTGCCAGCAGCTTAAGCCCGGGACAGGGGGACGCCGGGGAGCTGTTTTTT
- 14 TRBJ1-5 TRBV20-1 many CSAREGRGNQPQHF TGCAGTGCTAGAGAAGGGCGAGGCAATCAGCCCCAGCATTTT
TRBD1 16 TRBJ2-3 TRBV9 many CASSRQGGSNTDTQYF TGTGCCAGCAGCCGACAGGGGGGGTCCAACACAGATACGCAGTATTTT
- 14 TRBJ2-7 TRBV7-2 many CASSFLTPGFEQYF TGTGCCAGCAGCTTTTTAACCCCCGGGTTCGAGCAGTACTTC
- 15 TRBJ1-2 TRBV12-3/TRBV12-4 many CASSLLLDTNYGYTF TGTGCCAGCAGTTTACTTCTGGATACTAACTATGGCTACACCTTC
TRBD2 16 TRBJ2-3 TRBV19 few CASSISSGGYTDTQYF TGTGCCAGTAGTATCTCTAGCGGGGGATACACAGATACGCAGTATTTT
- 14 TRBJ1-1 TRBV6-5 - CASSYRGDHTEAFF TGTGCCAGCAGTTATCGGGGGGACCACACTGAAGCTTTCTTT
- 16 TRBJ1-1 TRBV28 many CASSLTLKGENTEAFF TGTGCCAGCAGTTTAACCCTAAAAGGGGAGAACACTGAAGCTTTCTTT
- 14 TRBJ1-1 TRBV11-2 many CASSSRSSGTEAFF TGTGCCAGCAGCTCACGTTCCTCCGGGACTGAAGCTTTCTTT
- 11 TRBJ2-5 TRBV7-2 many CASSPRETQYF TGTGCCAGCTCACCAAGGGAGACCCAGTACTTC
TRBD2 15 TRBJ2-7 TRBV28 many CASSRSGGVSYEQYF TGTGCCAGCAGCCGTAGCGGGGGGGTCTCCTACGAGCAGTACTTC
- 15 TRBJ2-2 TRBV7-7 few CASSARSVGTGELFF TGTGCTAGCAGCGCCCGATCGGTAGGGACCGGGGAGCTGTTTTTT
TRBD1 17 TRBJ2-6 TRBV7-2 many CASSFAGQVSGANVLTF TGTGCCAGCAGCTTTGCGGGACAGGTCTCTGGGGCCAACGTCCTGACTTTC
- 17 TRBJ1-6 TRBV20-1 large CSAPLAMRTTYNSPLHF TGCAGTGCTCCCCTAGCAATGAGGACCACCTATAATTCACCCCTCCACTTT
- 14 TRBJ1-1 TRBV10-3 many CAISEGRGITEAFF TGTGCCATCAGTGAGGGTAGGGGTATCACTGAAGCTTTCTTT
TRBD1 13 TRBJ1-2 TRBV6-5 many CASSPTGNYGYTF TGTGCCAGCAGCCCGACAGGGAACTATGGCTACACCTTC
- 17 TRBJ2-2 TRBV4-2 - CASSQGTLRGPTGELFF TGTGCCAGCAGCCAAGGGACCTTGCGGGGGCCCACCGGGGAGCTGTTTTTT
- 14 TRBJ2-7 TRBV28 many CASSPPAATYEQYF TGTGCCAGCAGTCCCCCCGCGGCGACCTACGAGCAGTACTTC
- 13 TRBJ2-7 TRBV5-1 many CASIESVGGEQYF TGCGCCAGCATCGAGAGTGTGGGGGGCGAGCAGTACTTC
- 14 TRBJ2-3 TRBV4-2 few CASSQESSTDTQYF TGTGCCAGCAGCCAAGAATCGAGCACAGATACGCAGTATTTT
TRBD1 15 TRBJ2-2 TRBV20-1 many CSARDRDRGTGELFF TGCAGTGCTAGAGATCGGGACAGGGGTACCGGGGAGCTGTTTTTT
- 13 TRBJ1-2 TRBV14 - CASARGRNYGYTF TGTGCCAGCGCCAGGGGCAGAAACTATGGCTACACCTTC
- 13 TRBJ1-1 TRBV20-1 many CSARTGIGTEAFF TGCAGTGCTAGGACGGGGATTGGCACTGAAGCTTTCTTT
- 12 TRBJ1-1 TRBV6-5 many CASISQGTEAFF TGTGCCAGCATCTCTCAGGGCACTGAAGCTTTCTTT
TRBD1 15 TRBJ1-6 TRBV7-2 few CASSLNRGIDSPLHF TGTGCCAGCAGCTTGAACAGGGGAATTGATTCACCCCTCCACTTT
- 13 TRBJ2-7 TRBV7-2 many CASSPRGWQEQYF TGTGCCAGCAGCCCCCGCGGTTGGCAGGAGCAGTACTTC
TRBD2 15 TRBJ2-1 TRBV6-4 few CASSDSSGGVNEQFF TGTGCCAGCAGTGACTCTAGCGGGGGGGTAAATGAGCAGTTCTTC
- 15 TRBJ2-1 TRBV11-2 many CASSPFFGTHNEQFF TGTGCCAGCAGCCCCTTTTTCGGGACTCACAATGAGCAGTTCTTC
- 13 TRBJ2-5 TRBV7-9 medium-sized CASSFRQQETQYF TGTGCCAGCAGCTTTAGACAGCAAGAGACCCAGTACTTC
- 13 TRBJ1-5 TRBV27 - CASSLMGNQPQHF TGTGCCAGCAGTTTAATGGGCAATCAGCCCCAGCATTTT
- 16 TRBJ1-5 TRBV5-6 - CASSRGPEGGGQPQHF TGTGCCAGCAGCCGAGGGCCCGAGGGGGGTGGTCAGCCCCAGCATTTT